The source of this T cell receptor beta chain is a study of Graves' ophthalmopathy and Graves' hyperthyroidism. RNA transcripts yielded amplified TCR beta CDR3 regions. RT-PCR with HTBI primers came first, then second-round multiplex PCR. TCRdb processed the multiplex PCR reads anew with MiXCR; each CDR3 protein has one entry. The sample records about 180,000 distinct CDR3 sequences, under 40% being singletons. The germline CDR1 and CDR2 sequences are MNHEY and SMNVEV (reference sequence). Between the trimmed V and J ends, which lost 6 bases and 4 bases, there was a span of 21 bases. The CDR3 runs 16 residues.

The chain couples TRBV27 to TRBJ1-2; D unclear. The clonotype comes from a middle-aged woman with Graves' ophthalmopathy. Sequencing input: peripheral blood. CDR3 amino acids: CASSPVVSSSVYGYTF. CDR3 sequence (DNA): TGTGCCAGCAGCCCCGTAGTTTCTAGCAGCGTCTATGGCTACACCTTC.